This T cell receptor beta chain stems from a study of cytomegalovirus exposure and HLA in healthy donors. It was with 60 Vbeta and 13 Jbeta primers that the PCR ran. Clones were sequenced by immunoSEQ multiplex PCR, and TCRdb holds only the in-frame ones, with some missing. The table includes over 75,000 clones, 60% to 65% detected once. On this clone itself: What it recognizes is unknown.

Trimming cost V 5 bases and J 4 bases; bases outside gene matches: 4. The CDR3 has 15 residues. Germline V lookup: CDR1 SGHTA, CDR2 FQGTGA. General observations from the study: An analysis was carried out later, and it reportedly showed fewer N-insertions in an Asian-associated ancestry cluster than the roughly 700-donor mean. The study labeled about 160 TCR beta chains cytomegalovirus-associated. The study carried out a later analysis of TCR beta sequences. It associated some 17,000 of them with specific HLA alleles at a false discovery rate of 0.05.

This TCR derives from a human donor in good health. The material sequenced was PBMCs. The chain employs TRBV7-3 and TRBJ2-4; TRBD1 agrees at 11 bases. In nucleotides, the CDR3 is TGTGCCAGCAGCGGACAGGGGGCCCTTAAAAACATTCAGTACTTC. It encodes CASSGQGALKNIQYF.